Listed here are 29 T cell receptor beta chains from one sample, sequenced in a study of blood T cell repertoires in COVID-19. Produced via immunoSEQ multiplex PCR; TCRdb's table is partial and in-frame only. The sample contains about 90,000 clones, about 81% of which appear only once. The sequencing sample was made of peripheral blood. The receptors originated from a human donor in a cohort sampled during active COVID-19.

The V gene is TRBV7-9, the J gene TRBJ2-3, with 10 bases identical to TRBD2. Germline loops: CDR1 SEHNR, CDR2 FQNEAQ (reference sequence). The trim removed 4 bases at V and 5 bases at J, leaving 9 bases unmatched. The CDR3 is 16 amino acids. CDR3 protein: CASSSPAGGPVDTQYF. CDR3 nucleotides: TGTGCCAGCAGCTCACCAGCGGGGGGGCCGGTAGATACGCAGTATTTT.

The rearrangement joins TRBV5-5 to TRBJ1-2; D unresolved. The V end lost 3 bases, the J end lost 0 bases, and 18 bases lay between the germline ends. Germline lookup yields CDR1 SGHKS and CDR2 YYEKEE (reference sequence). The CDR3 spans 17 residues. The CDR3 DNA is TGTGCCAGCAGCTCCGAACTGCTCCCCTATACTAACTATGGCTACACCTTC. Translated, it gives CASSSELLPYTNYGYTF.

This rearrangement joins TRBV14 to TRBJ1-2, with D maybe TRBD1 (6 bases). The CDR3 spans 13 residues. CDR1 is SGHDN and CDR2 is FVKESK in the germline V gene. The V and J ends lost 4 bases and 8 bases respectively, with 14 bases between them. CDR3 protein: CASSPTRGWGYTF. CDR3 DNA sequence: TGTGCCAGCAGCCCTACCAGGGGCTGGGGCTACACCTTC.

In this sample, this clone is medium-sized. The genes are TRBV10-1 and TRBJ1-5; TRBD1 might be the D (5 bases). The CDR3 is made up of 13 amino acids. Germline V lookup: CDR1 WNHNN, CDR2 SYGVQD (reference sequence). V shed 6 bases and J shed 5 bases, with 11 bases lying between them. CDR3 nucleotide sequence: TGCGCCAGCAGCGACAGAGCCCATCAGCCCCAGCATTTT. It is translated as CASSDRAHQPQHF.

The chain has TRBV12-3 or TRBV12-4 and TRBJ1-5; 7 nucleotides align to TRBD1. The CDR3 spans 13 residues. The trim removed 4 bases at V and 7 bases at J, leaving 4 bases unmatched. The chain's CDR3 is CASSYADRQPQHF. Here the CDR3 DNA reads TGTGCCAGCAGTTATGCGGACAGGCAGCCCCAGCATTTT.

The chain links TRBV2 to TRBJ2-3; TRBD2 might be the D (6 bases). Germline values: CDR1 SNHLY, CDR2 FYNNEI. The CDR3 extends over 13 amino acids. Between the trimmed V and J ends, which lost 7 bases and 6 bases, there was a span of 14 bases. DNA of the CDR3: TGTGCCAGCACGCTAGCTCGGGGGGATACGCAGTATTTT. This codes for CASTLARGDTQYF.

The chain links TRBV7-3 to TRBJ2-1; TRBD2 aligns across 9 bases. In germline, CDR1 is SGHTA, CDR2 FQGTGA. The ends lost 6 bases at V and 2 bases at J; junction bases unmatched: 5. The CDR3 consists of 15 residues. The CDR3, as DNA: TGTGCCAGCAGTCAAGCGGGGGGCCCCTACAATGAGCAGTTCTTC. Translating it yields CASSQAGGPYNEQFF.

This chain links TRBV18 with TRBJ1-2; D is ambiguous. CDR3 length equals 15 residues. CDR1 and CDR2 (germline): KGHSH, LQKENI. Trimming removed 1 base from V and 4 bases from J, with 13 bases in between. CDR3 sequence: CASSPRSGVGYGYTF. The CDR3 nucleotides read TGTGCCAGCTCACCACGTTCCGGGGTCGGCTATGGCTACACCTTC.

This clone was counted a single time. The chain is built from TRBV7-2 and TRBJ1-2, with D uncertain. Trimming pared 1 base from V and 6 bases from J, leaving 9 bases between. Germline assignment: CDR1 SGHTA and CDR2 FQGNSA. The CDR3 length is 13 residues. The CDR3 here is CASSLGTAHGYTF. The CDR3 DNA sequence: TGTGCCAGCAGCTTAGGAACAGCACATGGCTACACCTTC.

V and J are TRBV7-9 and TRBJ2-1, with a tentative D call TRBD2 (5 bases). The CDR3 runs 13 residues. Trimming took 5 bases from V and 8 from J, leaving 13 bases between them. Looked up from germline, CDR1 is SEHNR and CDR2 is FQNEAQ (reference sequence). The chain's CDR3 is CASSLELVDEQFF. In nucleotides, the CDR3 is TGTGCCAGCAGCCTCGAACTAGTCGATGAGCAGTTCTTC.

The chain carries TRBV6-6 and TRBJ1-1; 8 bases are shared with TRBD1. The V gene's germline CDR1 is MNHNY and CDR2 SVGAGI (reference sequence). V dropped 7 bases and J dropped 8; count of bases not matched to a gene: 3. This CDR3 region has 11 residues. CDR3 coding DNA: TGTGCCAGCACCGGGACAGGCGAAGCTTTCTTT. It codes for CASTGTGEAFF.

This clone was counted once. The chain employs TRBV19 and TRBJ2-7; weak D call: TRBD1 (6 bases). Germline CDR1 is LNHDA and CDR2 is SQIVND (reference sequence). Trimming removed 2 bases from V and 2 bases from J, with 7 bases in between. This CDR3 is built from 13 residues. CDR3 sequence (DNA): TGTGCCAGTAGTATACAGGGGCCCTACGAGCAGTACTTC. Its protein is CASSIQGPYEQYF.

The chain uses TRBV7-6 and TRBJ2-1; TRBD2 aligns across 12 bases. V lost 5 bases to trimming and J lost 4 bases; unmatched junction nucleotides: 9. Germline V gives CDR1 SGHVS, CDR2 FNYEAQ. The CDR3 spans 17 residues. CDR3 DNA sequence: TGTGCCAGCAGCCCCTTCAAGACTAGCGGGGGATACAATGAGCAGTTCTTC. This codes for CASSPFKTSGGYNEQFF. The variable domain in full, with the rest retrieved from reference TRBV7-6 and TRBJ2-1, is GAGVSQSPRYKVTKRGQDVALRCDPISGHVSLYWYRQALGQGPEFLTYFNYEAQQDKSGLPNDRFSAERPEGSISTLTIQRTEQRDSAMYRCASSPFKTSGGYNEQFFGPGTRLTVL.

The genes are TRBV9 and TRBJ1-6; 12 bases align to TRBD1. Germline values: CDR1 SGDLS, CDR2 YYNGEE. This CDR3 contains 17 residues. With 3 bases clipped from V and 4 bases from J, the junction kept 5 bases outside the gene matches. This chain's CDR3 is CASSEGQGAPYNSPLHF. Here the CDR3 DNA reads TGTGCCAGCAGCGAGGGACAGGGGGCTCCTTATAATTCACCCCTCCACTTT.

The chain links TRBV5-6 to TRBJ2-3; D is unclear. Germline CDR1 SGHDT, CDR2 YYEEEE. V lost 1 base and J lost 6, with 6 bases in between. CDR3 length equals 12 residues. CDR3 sequence (DNA): TGTGCCAGCAGCTTGTCATCCGATACGCAGTATTTT. It codes for CASSLSSDTQYF.

The J gene is TRBJ1-3, the V gene TRBV28; possibly TRBD1 for D (5 bases). There are 11 residues in the CDR3. CDR1 and CDR2 from the germline V gene are MDHEN and SYDVKM. V shed 5 bases and J shed 9 bases, with 8 bases lying between them. The CDR3 spells CASSLRGTIYF. The CDR3 DNA is TGTGCCAGCAGTCTTAGGGGCACCATATATTTT.

The chain recombines TRBV5-4 with TRBJ2-5; 8 bases map to TRBD1. Germline-derived CDR1 and CDR2 are SGHNT and YYREEE (reference sequence). The CDR3 is 14 residues long. With V trimmed by 4 bases and J by 4 bases, 6 bases remained unmatched. The CDR3 bases are TGTGCCAGCAGCCTTAGGACAGGGCCAGAGACCCAGTACTTC. Its protein product is CASSLRTGPETQYF.

The table lists this clone with a count of one. This chain joins TRBV30 and TRBJ1-1, with a possible D match to TRBD1 (5 bases). Deletions cut 3 bases from V and 0 bases from J, with 14 bases between. The CDR3 contains 15 residues. The germline V gene has CDR1 GTSNPN and CDR2 SVGIG (reference sequence). The CDR3 reads CAWRAWGRMNTEAFF. CDR3 bases: TGTGCCTGGAGGGCGTGGGGCCGAATGAACACTGAAGCTTTCTTT.

The V call is TRBV30, the J call TRBJ1-5; 7 nucleotides match TRBD1. Germline assignment: CDR1 GTSNPN and CDR2 SVGIG (reference sequence). This CDR3 comprises 13 residues. Trimming at V came to 3 bases and at J to 6 bases, leaving 5 bases not matched to a gene. Written as DNA, the CDR3 is TGTGCCTGGAGGACAGGGTCTGGTCAGCCCCAGCATTTT. It yields the protein CAWRTGSGQPQHF.

This chain uses TRBV27 with TRBJ2-1, with TRBD2 matching over 10 bases. The length of the CDR3 is 16 residues. The germline gives CDR1 MNHEY, CDR2 SMNVEV (reference sequence). V shed 3 bases, J shed 7 bases, and the junction held 9 bases outside the gene matches. The CDR3 DNA reads as TGTGCCAGCAGTTTCTTTAGCGGGGGGCCAGGGAATGAGCAGTTCTTC. Translating it yields CASSFFSGGPGNEQFF.

This clone was recorded only once. This chain uses TRBV6-5 with TRBJ2-5, with 13 bases fitting TRBD2. The CDR3 runs to 14 residues. Germline V gene data show CDR1 as MNHEY and CDR2 as SVGAGI. V lost 6 bases, J lost 6 bases, and 4 bases stayed unmatched. The CDR3 sequence: CASRLAGGRKTQYF. CDR3 in DNA: TGTGCCAGCAGACTAGCGGGGGGGAGAAAGACCCAGTACTTC.

The genes are TRBV24-1 and TRBJ2-1, with D maybe TRBD2 (8 bases). The CDR3 covers 18 residues. Germline V gene data show CDR1 as KGHDR and CDR2 as SFDVKD. Between the trimmed V and J ends, which lost 4 bases and 1 base, there was a span of 19 bases. This CDR3 reads CATSDSGGGAGSYNEQFF. The CDR3 DNA sequence: TGTGCCACCAGTGACTCGGGAGGGGGCGCGGGGTCCTACAATGAGCAGTTCTTC.

The chain has TRBV5-5 and TRBJ2-2, with no clear D. Germline CDR1 is SGHKS and CDR2 is YYEKEE (reference sequence). V dropped 0 bases and J dropped 4 bases, with 4 bases sitting between them. The CDR3 extends over 13 amino acids. The CDR3 bases are TGTGCCAGCAGCTTGGACTTCACCGGGGAGCTGTTTTTT. This sequence encodes CASSLDFTGELFF.

V and J are TRBV11-2 and TRBJ2-5; D might be TRBD2 (6 bases). From germline, CDR1 is SGHAT and CDR2 FQNNGV. Trimming took 3 bases from V and 4 from J, leaving 12 bases between them. The CDR3 spans 14 residues. The CDR3 sequence: CASSFTRGGETQYF. The CDR3 DNA sequence: TGTGCCAGCAGCTTCACCCGGGGAGGAGAGACCCAGTACTTC.

This chain joins TRBV7-2 and TRBJ2-5; TRBD1 might be the D (6 bases). This CDR3 spans 16 amino acids. V gave up 5 bases and J gave up 1 base, with 17 bases separating them. CDR1 is SGHTA, CDR2 FQGNSA, per germline. The CDR3 nucleotides are TGTGCCAGCAGCCGCAGGGACATCCCTGGCCAAGAGACCCAGTACTTC. Amino acid sequence: CASSRRDIPGQETQYF.

The V call is TRBV27, the J call TRBJ1-1; D not certain. Germline V CDR1 and CDR2: MNHEY, SMNVEV (reference sequence). Trimming stripped 7 bases from V and 6 bases from J, with 15 bases between. The CDR3 covers 13 residues. CDR3 DNA: TGTGCCAGCACTCGAATGGGTAGCGCTGAAGCTTTCTTT. Translation: CASTRMGSAEAFF.

V usage is TRBV7-9 and J usage is TRBJ2-1; 10 bases fit TRBD2. This CDR3 comprises 14 residues. Germline loops: CDR1 SEHNR, CDR2 FQNEAQ (reference sequence). V lost 5 bases, J lost 9 bases, and 7 bases stayed unmatched. CDR3: CASSILAGDVEQFF. The CDR3, as DNA: TGTGCCAGCAGCATTCTAGCGGGGGATGTTGAGCAGTTCTTC.

For the CDR3, the DNA is TGCGCCAGCAGCTTAGGACAGGGTTACAACGAGCAGTACTTC. This gives the protein CASSLGQGYNEQYF. This chain links TRBV5-1 with TRBJ2-7; 8 nucleotides align to TRBD1. Germline CDR1 reads SGHRS; CDR2 reads YFSETQ. V was pared by 2 bases and J by 5 bases, with 6 bases of the junction left unmatched. The CDR3 runs to 14 residues.

This clone has a count of ten or more. The CDR3 sequence is CASSPRGTGRPGELFF. The CDR3 coding sequence is TGCGCCAGCAGCCCCAGAGGGACAGGGCGTCCCGGGGAGCTGTTTTTT. This chain joins TRBV4-3 and TRBJ2-2; 9 nucleotides agree with TRBD1. The V and J ends lost 4 bases and 6 bases, in that order; junction bases with no gene match: 9. The germline V gene encodes CDR1 LGHNA and CDR2 YSLEER. This CDR3 region has 16 residues.